The clone carrying this T cell receptor beta chain was recorded many times. Its antigen is still unknown. The beta constant-region primer was an equimolar mix of two oligonucleotides covering TRBC1 and TRBC2. TCRdb called the UMI-ligation and nested PCR reads again in MiXCR, with one record for every CDR3 protein. The sample holds about 90,000 distinct CDR3 sequences; about 6.5% are singletons and the top ten take over 1.5%. The data belong to a study of naive and memory T cell subsets. Findings and limits, study-wide: The power law exponent of TCR abundance differed between naive and memory cells.

The CDR3 is 16 residues long. Germline V lookup: CDR1 KGHSH, CDR2 LQKENI. J gave up 4 bases and V 3 bases, and 9 bases lay outside the gene matches. The rearrangement joins TRBV18 to TRBJ2-1; 7 bases agree with TRBD1. Sequencing input: central memory CD4+ T cells from blood. The sequence came from a human donor in good health. The CDR3 DNA follows: TGTGCCAGCTCACCGTCTCCGGGACAGCCTTACAATGAGCAGTTCTTC. It yields the protein CASSPSPGQPYNEQFF.